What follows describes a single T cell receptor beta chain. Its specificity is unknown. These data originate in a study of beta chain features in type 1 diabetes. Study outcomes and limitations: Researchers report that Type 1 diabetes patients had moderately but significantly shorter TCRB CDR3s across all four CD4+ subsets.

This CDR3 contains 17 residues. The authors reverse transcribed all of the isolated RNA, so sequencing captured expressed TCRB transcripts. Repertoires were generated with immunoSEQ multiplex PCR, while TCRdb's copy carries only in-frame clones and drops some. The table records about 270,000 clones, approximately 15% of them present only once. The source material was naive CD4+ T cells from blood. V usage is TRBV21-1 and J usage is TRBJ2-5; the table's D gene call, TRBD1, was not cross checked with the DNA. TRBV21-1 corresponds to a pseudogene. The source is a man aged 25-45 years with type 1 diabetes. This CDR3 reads CASSKEGSDRGEETQYF. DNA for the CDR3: TGTGCCAGCAGCAAAGAGGGTTCGGACAGGGGTGAAGAGACCCAGTACTTC.